One and the same sample provided the 13 T cell receptor beta chains below, sequenced in a study of T-cell memory formation after mild COVID-19. Each CDR3 protein gets one entry after TCRdb re-called the 5' RACE reads with MiXCR. This table has a few hundred thousand distinct CDR3 sequences, roughly a fifth appearing once. The source material was PBMCs or a T cell subset sorted from them (not recorded which). The receptors stem from a man younger than 35 who had mild COVID-19 (a few samples of this study predate the infection). Cell type and time point are not known.

This clonotype was seen only a few times. V usage is TRBV19 and J usage is TRBJ1-5, with D unresolved. CDR1 and CDR2 (germline): LNHDA, SQIVND (reference sequence). Trimming took off 4 bases at V and 3 bases at J, with 7 bases between the two ends. The CDR3 covers 13 residues. CDR3 protein: CASSRQNNQPQHF. The CDR3 nucleotides are TGTGCCAGTAGTAGGCAGAACAATCAGCCCCAGCATTTT.

This clonotype was detected only a few times. This chain connects TRBV28 to TRBJ2-1, with D perhaps assigned TRBD1 or TRBD2 (5 bases each). The CDR3 spans 13 residues. From germline, CDR1 is MDHEN and CDR2 SYDVKM. V was trimmed by 9 bases and J by 7 bases, leaving 16 bases between them. CDR3 in amino acids: CASTPGQRNEQFF. For the CDR3, the DNA is TGTGCCAGTACCCCGGGGCAGCGGAATGAGCAGTTCTTC. Together with reference TRBV28 and TRBJ2-1, the CDR3 gives the full variable domain: DVKVTQSSRYLVKRTGEKVFLECVQDMDHENMFWYRQDPGLGLRLIYFSYDVKMKEKGDIPEGYSVSREKKERFSLILESASTNQTSMYLCASTPGQRNEQFFGPGTRLTVL.

This clonotype has just a few counts. V usage is TRBV6-2 or TRBV6-3 and J usage is TRBJ1-1, with D uncertain. Trimming stripped 7 bases from V and 3 bases from J, with 18 bases between. The CDR3 totals 15 residues. Germline V CDR1 and CDR2: MNHEY, SVGEGT. CDR3 sequence (DNA): TGTGCCAGCATCCAACGGCAGAATAAGGACACTGAAGCTTTCTTT. As protein: CASIQRQNKDTEAFF.

This clonotype came up a few times. This chain joins TRBV10-3 and TRBJ1-5; D gene uncertain. With 6 bases removed from V and 2 bases from J, the gap between germline ends came to 8 bases. The CDR3 sequence is 13 residues long. CDR1 and CDR2 from the germline V gene are ENHRY and SYGVKD. This CDR3 reads CAIRKSGNQPQHF. In nucleotides, the CDR3 is TGTGCCATCAGAAAGTCGGGCAATCAGCCCCAGCATTTT.

Ten or more counts support this clonotype. This chain joins TRBV7-2 and TRBJ2-7, with 8 positions matching TRBD1. This CDR3 region has 14 residues. V shed 4 bases and J 7 bases; nucleotides not matched to a gene: 9. CDR1 SGHTA and CDR2 FQGNSA come from the germline V gene. The CDR3 sequence is CASSYKDRAGEQYF. As DNA, the CDR3 is TGTGCCAGCAGCTATAAGGACAGGGCGGGAGAGCAGTACTTC.

This chain joins TRBV20-1 and TRBJ1-5, with 7 bases that match TRBD1. This CDR3 has 14 amino acids. V was pared by 3 bases and J by 9 bases, with 11 bases of the junction left unmatched. CDR1 and CDR2 from the germline V gene are DFQATT and SNEGSKA (reference sequence). The CDR3 spells CSAREDRDPWPQHF. The DNA of the CDR3 is TGCAGTGCTAGGGAAGACAGGGATCCTTGGCCCCAGCATTTT.

V gene TRBV27 combines with J gene TRBJ2-3, with 11 nucleotides matching TRBD2. The CDR3 covers 15 residues. J lost 2 bases, V lost 5 bases, and 3 bases had no gene match. CDR1 MNHEY and CDR2 SMNVEV come from the germline V gene (reference sequence). DNA for the CDR3: TGTGCCAGCAGTCAGGGACTAGCGGACACAGATACGCAGTATTTT. Protein: CASSQGLADTDTQYF.

This sequence joins TRBV5-1 and TRBJ1-2, with a tentative D call TRBD1 (6 bases). The CDR3 contains 16 residues. Germline CDR1 is SGHRS and CDR2 is YFSETQ. With 1 base removed from V and 2 bases from J, the gap between germline ends came to 15 bases. CDR3 amino acids: CASSLSITGYNYGYTF. CDR3 nucleotides: TGCGCCAGCAGCTTGTCCATAACAGGGTACAACTATGGCTACACCTTC.

The chain has TRBV7-2 and TRBJ1-6; D gene uncertain. CDR1 is SGHTA, CDR2 FQGNSA, per germline. Trimming stripped 8 bases from V and 7 bases from J, with 12 bases between. This CDR3 contains 13 residues. The CDR3 nucleotides read TGTGCCAGCTCCCGGTCCGAAAATTCACCCCTCCACTTT. This encodes CASSRSENSPLHF.

The CDR3 spells CASSPGVSGPATDTQYF. For the CDR3, the DNA is TGTGCCAGCAGCCCGGGGGTTTCGGGACCAGCCACAGATACGCAGTATTTT. The V call is TRBV11-3, the J call TRBJ2-3; a weak D match, TRBD2 (6 bases). Between the trimmed V and J ends, which lost 5 bases and 2 bases, there was a span of 20 bases. Germline CDR1 reads SGHNT; CDR2 reads YENEEA. This CDR3 has 17 residues. The full variable domain, completed using reference TRBV11-3 and TRBJ2-3, is EAGVVQSPRYKIIEKKQPVAFWCNPISGHNTLYWYLQNLGQGPELLIRYENEEAVDDSQLPKDRFSAERLKGVDSTLKIQPAELGDSAVYLCASSPGVSGPATDTQYFGPGTRLTVL.

This clonotype was recorded a few times. The rearrangement uses TRBV4-2 and TRBJ2-3, with 12 bases matching TRBD2. The CDR3 sequence is 19 residues long. With V trimmed by 4 bases and J by 0 bases, 11 bases remained unmatched. Germline loops: CDR1 LGHNA, CDR2 YNFKEQ. For the CDR3, the DNA is TGTGCCAGCAGCCCGAAGACTAGCGGGGGATCGACTAGCACAGATACGCAGTATTTT. It encodes CASSPKTSGGSTSTDTQYF.

The chain has TRBV5-5 and TRBJ1-1; no clear D gene. The CDR3 is made up of 13 amino acids. Germline CDR1 SGHKS, CDR2 YYEKEE (reference sequence). Trimming left V 5 bases short and J 1 base short, with 9 bases between. CDR3 sequence: CASRWAENTEAFF. The CDR3 DNA sequence: TGTGCCAGCAGGTGGGCAGAGAACACTGAAGCTTTCTTT.

CDR3 bases: TGTGCCATCAGTGAGTCGGACCCCGGGGGGAATGGCGGGGAGCTGTTTTTT. Amino acids: CAISESDPGGNGGELFF. The rearrangement links TRBV10-3 to TRBJ2-2, with 7 bases fitting TRBD2. Trimming took 0 bases from V and 7 from J; bases not matched to a gene: 11. The CDR3 loop spans 17 amino acids. CDR1 ENHRY and CDR2 SYGVKD come from the germline V gene.